Listed below are T cell receptor beta chains from one sample, sequenced in a study of T-cell memory formation after mild COVID-19. MiXCR, run by TCRdb on the 5' RACE reads, gives a single entry per CDR3 protein. This table holds 350,000 to 500,000 distinct CDR3 sequences, more than 20% found once. Input material: PBMCs or a T cell subset sorted from them (not recorded which). These receptors originate from an adult woman who had mild COVID-19 (a few samples of this study predate the infection). Cell type and time point are not known. Both conserved end residues are part of each CDR3. A D gene is named only where the DNA matches it firmly. Size values are once, few and many counts, or a class for expanded clones, and some rows have none.

D gene	V gene	clone size	J gene	CDR3 DNA	CDR3 protein
TRBD2	TRBV18	-	TRBJ2-1	TGTGCCAGCTCACCACCTCCACCCGGGACTAGCGGTTACAATGAGCAGTTCTTC	CASSPPPPGTSGYNEQFF
-	TRBV5-1	-	TRBJ1-2	TGCGCCAGCAGCCCCTCCTGGACAGCTTATGGCTACACCTTC	CASSPSWTAYGYTF
-	TRBV5-5	-	TRBJ2-5	TGTGCCAGCAGCTTGGGTCTCCAGGCCCAGTACTTC	CASSLGLQAQYF
-	TRBV5-1	-	TRBJ1-5	TGCGCCAGCAGCTTGGAAGGGGCCCAGAATCAGCCCCAGCATTTT	CASSLEGAQNQPQHF
-	TRBV9	few	TRBJ1-6	TGTGCCAGCAGCGTAGATGGACAGAAGGGCTACTATAATTCACCCCTCCACTTT	CASSVDGQKGYYNSPLHF
TRBD2	TRBV12-3/TRBV12-4	-	TRBJ2-5	TGTGCCAGCAAGCTAGCGGGAGGGGGAGAGACCCAGTACTTC	CASKLAGGGETQYF
-	TRBV2	-	TRBJ1-2	TGTGCCAGCAGGGAGATGGGGGCCGCGGACGGCTACACCTTC	CASREMGAADGYTF
TRBD1	TRBV24-1	-	TRBJ2-2	TGTGCCACCAGTGATGCGACAGGGATGGCCGGGGAGCTGTTTTTT	CATSDATGMAGELFF
-	TRBV7-8	few	TRBJ2-6	TGTGCCAGCAGCTTAGTTGGGAGCTCCGGGGCCAACGTCCTGACTTTC	CASSLVGSSGANVLTF
-	TRBV6-1	-	TRBJ2-2	TGTGCCAGTCGGACGGATAACACCGGGGAGCTGTTTTTT	CASRTDNTGELFF
-	TRBV24-1	few	TRBJ2-2	TGTGCCACCGATTCAAACACCGGGGAGCTGTTTTTT	CATDSNTGELFF
-	TRBV24-1	-	TRBJ2-5	TGTGCCACCAGTGATTTGGAGGGGTCAAAGACCCAGTACTTC	CATSDLEGSKTQYF
TRBD2	TRBV5-1	few	TRBJ2-7	TGCGCCAGCAGCCAGGGACTAGACGCACACTACGAGCAGTACTTC	CASSQGLDAHYEQYF
TRBD2	TRBV24-1	-	TRBJ2-3	TGTGCCACCAGTGGGGGAGCGGGAGCTTCGCCCTGGACAGATACGCAGTATTTT	CATSGGAGASPWTDTQYF
TRBD1	TRBV10-3	-	TRBJ1-2	TGTGCCATCAGTCATGGACAGGGTTTGGAGTCGCGCTATGGCTACACCTTC	CAISHGQGLESRYGYTF
-	TRBV5-1	-	TRBJ2-2	TGCGCCAGCAGACGGGACGCGAACACCGGGGAGCTGTTTTTT	CASRRDANTGELFF
-	TRBV30	-	TRBJ1-3	TGTGCCTGGAATCCAGGGGTCGAGGTGGGAAACACCATATATTTT	CAWNPGVEVGNTIYF
TRBD2	TRBV20-1	-	TRBJ2-1	TGCAGTGCCCACCGGGTAGCGGGTTACAATGAGCAGTTCTTC	CSAHRVAGYNEQFF
TRBD2	TRBV7-2	-	TRBJ2-6	TGTGCCAGCAGCCCCGGGACTAGAATCGCTGGGGCCAACGTCCTGACTTTC	CASSPGTRIAGANVLTF
-	TRBV20-1	-	TRBJ2-7	TGCAGTGTCTCCCCCTCCTACGAGCAGTACTTC	CSVSPSYEQYF